Shown below are 32 T cell receptor beta chains from a single sample sequenced in a study of cytomegalovirus exposure and HLA in healthy donors. The primer mix had 60 Vbeta and 13 Jbeta primers. Clones were sequenced by immunoSEQ multiplex PCR, and TCRdb holds only the in-frame ones, with some missing. Of about 110,000 clones in the sample, 80% were seen once. The sample comprised PBMCs. The receptors come from a man aged 50-60 years in good health and CMV-seronegative.

CDR3 region: CASTAYEQYF. The CDR3 nucleotides are TGTGCCAGCACAGCCTACGAGCAGTACTTC. The chain recombines TRBV2 with TRBJ2-7; no reliable D call. CDR1 SNHLY and CDR2 FYNNEI come from the germline V gene. V was shortened by 7 bases and J by 2 bases, with 3 bases between the two germline ends. This CDR3 is built from 10 residues.

This clone was seen a single time. The chain uses TRBV4-1 and TRBJ1-5; D unclear. CDR3 size: 15 residues. The V gene's germline CDR1 is MGHRA and CDR2 YSYEKL. Trimming took off 4 bases at V and 1 base at J, with 11 bases between the two ends. CDR3 coding DNA: TGCGCCAGCAGCCCCCGACTAGGGAGCAATCAGCCCCAGCATTTT. Translation gives CASSPRLGSNQPQHF.

This clone was seen a few times. V and J are TRBV7-2 and TRBJ2-7; 9 nucleotides match TRBD1. Germline V gene data show CDR1 as SGHTA and CDR2 as FQGNSA. This CDR3 spans 15 amino acids. The V gene end was trimmed by 5 bases and the J gene end by 5 bases; junction bases not matched to a gene: 10. CDR3 sequence reads: CASSMTGTGFDEQYF. CDR3 in DNA: TGTGCCAGCAGCATGACCGGGACAGGGTTCGACGAGCAGTACTTC.

The chain carries TRBV4-3 and TRBJ1-1; TRBD1 aligns across 10 bases. Germline CDR1 LGHNA, CDR2 YSLEER. Trimming took 3 bases from V and 0 from J; bases not matched to a gene: 19. This CDR3 comprises 21 residues. The CDR3 DNA reads as TGCGCCAGCAGCCAGTGGGGTATTAGGGACAGGGGATTTATAATGAACACTGAAGCTTTCTTT. The encoded protein is CASSQWGIRDRGFIMNTEAFF.

The J gene is TRBJ2-1, the V gene TRBV7-2; 8 positions match TRBD1. This CDR3 spans 16 amino acids. Losses at the gene ends were 8 bases for V and 7 bases for J; bases not matched to a gene: 16. Germline values: CDR1 SGHTA, CDR2 FQGNSA. The CDR3 spells CASDPAVGQGMNEQFF. The CDR3 nucleotides read TGTGCCAGCGACCCTGCGGTAGGACAGGGTATGAATGAGCAGTTCTTC.

V and J are TRBV29-1 and TRBJ1-2, with TRBD1 identical over 8 bases. The CDR3 has 12 amino acids. Germline V lookup: CDR1 SQVTM, CDR2 ANQGSEA. Trimming took 8 bases from V and 8 from J; bases not matched to a gene: 10. The CDR3 sequence is CSFRTGPGGYTF. The CDR3 bases are TGCAGCTTTCGGACAGGGCCTGGCGGCTACACCTTC. The full variable domain, its missing parts supplied by reference TRBV29-1 and TRBJ1-2, is SAVISQKPSRDICQRGTSLTIQCQVDSQVTMMFWYRQQPGQSLTLIATANQGSEATYESGFVIDKFPISRPNLTFSTLTVSNMSPEDSSIYLCSFRTGPGGYTFGSGTRLTVV.

The chain carries TRBV28 and TRBJ1-4, with 7 bases that match TRBD1. Germline trimming cut 9 bases from V and 8 bases from J; bases unmatched to any gene: 9. There are 13 residues in the CDR3. Germline CDR1 and CDR2: MDHEN and SYDVKM. The DNA for the CDR3 is TGTGCCAGTCAAGACAGGGAACAGGAAAAACTGTTTTTT. This gives the protein CASQDREQEKLFF.

The V call is TRBV19, the J call TRBJ1-5; 11 bases are a match to TRBD1. The CDR3 extends over 15 amino acids. Trimming removed 6 bases from V and 7 bases from J; junction bases left unmatched: 8. Germline V gene lookup returns CDR1 LNHDA and CDR2 SQIVND (reference sequence). CDR3 DNA sequence: TGTGCCAGTAGATGGGACAGGGGGTCGGGACAGCCCCAGCATTTT. As protein: CASRWDRGSGQPQHF.

The chain combines TRBV18 with TRBJ2-1; TRBD2 aligns across 10 bases. The ends lost 3 bases at V and 5 bases at J; junction bases unmatched: 7. The CDR3 is 16 amino acids. CDR1 and CDR2 (germline): KGHSH, LQKENI. The CDR3 DNA sequence: TGTGCCAGCTCACCCTACGAAACTAGCGGGAACAATGAGCAGTTCTTC. It is translated as CASSPYETSGNNEQFF.

The chain is built from TRBV19 and TRBJ2-1; the match to TRBD1 covers 7 bases. J gave up 5 bases and V 4 bases, and 5 bases lay outside the gene matches. Germline CDR1 reads LNHDA; CDR2 reads SQIVND (reference sequence). There are 14 residues in the CDR3. The CDR3 DNA sequence: TGTGCCAGTAGTACGGGGACAGCGGACAATGAGCAGTTCTTC. As protein: CASSTGTADNEQFF.

The sample holds one count of this clone. The rearrangement uses TRBV7-2 and TRBJ2-5; 8 bases align to TRBD2. V lost 4 bases and J lost 4; bases outside the gene matches: 8. The CDR3 loop spans 15 amino acids. The V gene's germline CDR1 is SGHTA and CDR2 FQGNSA. The CDR3 spells CASSSSGRVGETQYF. CDR3 in DNA: TGTGCCAGCAGCTCCAGCGGGAGAGTTGGAGAGACCCAGTACTTC.

The chain joins TRBV6-5 to TRBJ2-7; D remains ambiguous. Trimming removed 10 bases at V and 6 bases at J, with 19 bases between. Germline V gene data show CDR1 as MNHEY and CDR2 as SVGAGI. The CDR3 extends over 13 amino acids. The CDR3 region is CATHSSNLGEQYF. The CDR3 nucleotides are TGTGCCACCCACTCTAGTAACCTAGGCGAGCAGTACTTC.

The chain carries TRBV7-2 and TRBJ1-6; 8 bases agree with TRBD1. The V gene's germline CDR1 is SGHTA and CDR2 FQGNSA. J gave up 5 bases and V 5 bases, and 5 bases lay outside the gene matches. The CDR3 runs 15 residues. The CDR3 DNA sequence: TGTGCCAGCAGCCCCCGGACAGGGCATAATTCACCCCTCCACTTT. Encoded protein: CASSPRTGHNSPLHF.

The genes are TRBV6-6 and TRBJ2-2; tentatively, D is TRBD1 (6 bases). The CDR3 length is 15 residues. V gave up 6 bases and J gave up 3 bases, with 14 bases separating them. Germline CDR1 and CDR2: MNHNY and SVGAGI (reference sequence). In DNA, the CDR3 is TGTGCCAGCAGCCCGGTCAAGGGGGACACCGGGGAGCTGTTTTTT. Its protein is CASSPVKGDTGELFF.

The V and J genes are TRBV10-1 and TRBJ2-4; D is uncertain. Germline loops: CDR1 WNHNN, CDR2 SYGVQD (reference sequence). V lost 6 bases to trimming and J lost 0 bases, with 18 bases between them. The CDR3 is 17 amino acids. This CDR3 reads CASSSRPTQLAKNIQYF. CDR3 nucleotide sequence: TGCGCCAGCAGCAGTAGACCCACACAGCTAGCCAAAAACATTCAGTACTTC.

V is TRBV9 and J is TRBJ1-3; D call uncertain. The V and J ends lost 4 bases and 2 bases respectively, with 10 bases between them. The CDR3 consists of 14 residues. From germline, CDR1 is SGDLS and CDR2 YYNGEE. CDR3 nucleotide sequence: TGTGCCAGCAGCCCCCGGTCACCTGGAAACACCATATATTTT. This encodes CASSPRSPGNTIYF. The variable domain in full, completed from reference TRBV9 and TRBJ1-3, reads DSGVTQTPKHLITATGQRVTLRCSPRSGDLSVYWYQQSLDQGLQFLIQYYNGEERAKGNILERFSAQQFPDLHSELNLSSLELGDSALYFCASSPRSPGNTIYFGEGSWLTVV.

The chain links TRBV2 to TRBJ1-5, with D maybe TRBD1 (6 bases). This CDR3 has 15 residues. Germline V gives CDR1 SNHLY, CDR2 FYNNEI. The V end lost 6 bases, the J end lost 4 bases, and 16 bases lay between the germline ends. CDR3 nucleotides: TGTGCCAGCAGGGGGGGGCCAGGGTTTAATCAGCCCCAGCATTTT. Protein sequence: CASRGGPGFNQPQHF.

The table lists this clone with a few counts. The rearrangement links TRBV9 to TRBJ2-1; TRBD1 matches at 9 bases. The V and J ends lost 4 bases and 3 bases, in that order; junction bases with no gene match: 8. The CDR3 runs 16 residues. CDR1 and CDR2 from the germline V gene are SGDLS and YYNGEE. In DNA form, the CDR3 reads TGTGCCAGCAGCCCTTTAGGACAGGGGCTCTACAATGAGCAGTTCTTC. It yields the protein CASSPLGQGLYNEQFF.

This chain joins TRBV28 and TRBJ1-4, with D possibly TRBD1 on 5 matching bases. V was shortened by 11 bases and J by 2 bases, with 12 bases between the two germline ends. The CDR3 consists of 13 residues. Germline V gene lookup returns CDR1 MDHEN and CDR2 SYDVKM. Here the CDR3 reads CAGGGSTNEKLFF. The DNA of the CDR3 is TGTGCCGGTGGGGGGTCTACTAATGAAAAACTGTTTTTT.

This chain connects TRBV11-2 to TRBJ2-2; 7 bases agree with TRBD2. Trimming at V came to 4 bases and at J to 4 bases, leaving 6 bases not matched to a gene. The CDR3 runs to 15 residues. The germline V gene has CDR1 SGHAT and CDR2 FQNNGV. This CDR3 is CASSSGGGGTGELFF. In nucleotides, the CDR3 is TGTGCCAGCAGCTCCGGAGGCGGGGGCACCGGGGAGCTGTTTTTT.

This clone occurred once. The chain combines TRBV9 with TRBJ1-1; 7 bases are a match to TRBD1. V shed 4 bases, J shed 4 bases, and the junction held 7 bases outside the gene matches. There are 14 residues in the CDR3. Germline CDR1 SGDLS, CDR2 YYNGEE. CDR3 in amino acids: CASSTRGQTTEAFF. DNA of the CDR3: TGTGCCAGCAGCACAAGGGGACAGACCACTGAAGCTTTCTTT.

The gene calls are TRBV28 and TRBJ2-7; 8 nucleotides line up with TRBD1. V shed 6 bases and J 3 bases; nucleotides not matched to a gene: 10. Looked up from germline, CDR1 is MDHEN and CDR2 is SYDVKM. The CDR3 is 15 amino acids. CDR3 loop: CASSRTAGGSYEQYF. Here the CDR3 DNA reads TGTGCCAGCAGCCGAACGGCAGGGGGCAGCTACGAGCAGTACTTC.

The genes are TRBV7-2 and TRBJ2-7; perhaps TRBD2 as D (6 bases). Germline CDR1 SGHTA, CDR2 FQGNSA. V lost 0 bases to trimming and J lost 2 bases, with 11 bases between them. The CDR3 consists of 15 residues. CDR3 sequence: CASSLATGSPYEQYF. The CDR3 nucleotides are TGTGCCAGCAGCTTAGCGACCGGGAGTCCCTACGAGCAGTACTTC.

With respect to this clone: Germline and junction disagree at one end, which may indicate a read error. The chain uses TRBV28 and TRBJ2-7, with D perhaps matching TRBD1 (6 bases). Germline CDR1 and CDR2: MDHEN and SYDVKM. This CDR3 contains 12 residues. The CDR3 loop is CASTPEGGRRDF. The DNA for the CDR3 is TGTGCCAGCACCCCCGAAGGGGGACGGAGAGACTTC.

J is TRBJ2-1 and V is TRBV4-3; TRBD2 matches 7 bases. The V gene end was trimmed by 0 bases and the J gene end by 6 bases; junction bases not matched to a gene: 11. This CDR3 is built from 17 residues. Germline lookup yields CDR1 LGHNA and CDR2 YSLEER. The CDR3 protein is CASSQDLTGLFSNEQFF. CDR3 nucleotides: TGCGCCAGCAGCCAAGACCTTACGGGACTATTCAGCAATGAGCAGTTCTTC.

V gene TRBV9 combines with J gene TRBJ2-2; D possibly corresponds to TRBD1 (6 bases). V was trimmed by 3 bases and J by 2 bases, leaving 11 bases between them. CDR3 size: 15 residues. Per the germline V gene, CDR1 is SGDLS and CDR2 is YYNGEE. CDR3 in amino acids: CASSAGTLNTGELFF. CDR3 bases: TGTGCCAGCAGCGCCGGGACACTTAACACCGGGGAGCTGTTTTTT.

V is TRBV2 and J is TRBJ1-5; 7 bases align to TRBD1. The CDR3 has 16 residues. Germline CDR1 SNHLY, CDR2 FYNNEI. After removal of 1 base from V and 3 bases from J, the junction contained 6 bases not matched to a gene. The CDR3 loop is CASSEGRGENNQPQHF. The DNA of the CDR3 is TGTGCCAGCAGTGAAGGCAGGGGGGAAAACAATCAGCCCCAGCATTTT. Drawing the rest from reference TRBV2 and TRBJ1-5, the complete variable domain is EPEVTQTPSHQVTQMGQEVILRCVPISNHLYFYWYRQILGQKVEFLVSFYNNEISEKSEIFDDQFSVERPDGSNFTLKIRSTKLEDSAMYFCASSEGRGENNQPQHFGDGTRLSIL.

The genes are TRBV11-2 and TRBJ2-7; 7 bases match TRBD2. V trimming: 5 bases; J trimming: 4 bases; junction bases outside the gene matches: 2. This CDR3 spans 12 amino acids. The V gene's germline CDR1 is SGHAT and CDR2 FQNNGV. The DNA for the CDR3 is TGTGCCAGCAGCATGGGAGGGTACGAGCAGTACTTC. This translates into CASSMGGYEQYF.

The J gene is TRBJ2-1, the V gene TRBV5-1; 9 bases line up with TRBD1. Germline CDR1 SGHRS, CDR2 YFSETQ. The J segment lost 4 bases and the V segment lost 3 bases, leaving 5 bases of the junction unmatched. CDR3 size: 15 residues. The CDR3 protein is CASSSGQGTYNEQFF. The CDR3 nucleotides read TGCGCCAGCAGCTCGGGACAGGGAACTTACAATGAGCAGTTCTTC.

Only one count was recorded for this clone. The chain links TRBV7-9 to TRBJ2-2, with a tentative D call TRBD2 (5 bases). CDR3 size: 13 residues. CDR1 and CDR2 (germline): SEHNR, FQNEAQ (reference sequence). Between the trimmed V and J ends, which lost 5 bases and 5 bases, there was a span of 9 bases. CDR3 in amino acids: CASSLRETGELFF. The CDR3 DNA is TGTGCCAGCAGCCTGAGGGAGACCGGGGAGCTGTTTTTT. Full variable domain (remainder filled in from reference TRBV7-9 and TRBJ2-2): DTGVSQNPRHKITKRGQNVTFRCDPISEHNRLYWYRQTLGQGPEFLTYFQNEAQLEKSRLLSDRFSAERPKGSFSTLEIQRTEQGDSAMYLCASSLRETGELFFGEGSRLTVL.

This clone was observed once. This chain links TRBV5-1 with TRBJ2-3, with TRBD2 identical over 8 bases. From germline, CDR1 is SGHRS and CDR2 YFSETQ. There are 15 residues in the CDR3. The V and J ends lost 4 bases and 0 bases, in that order; junction bases with no gene match: 4. The CDR3 loop reads CASSPSSGSTDTQYF. CDR3 DNA: TGCGCCAGCAGCCCTTCTAGCGGGAGCACAGATACGCAGTATTTT.

V and J are TRBV9 and TRBJ1-1; a possible D gene is TRBD1 (5 bases). CDR3 length equals 13 residues. From germline, CDR1 is SGDLS and CDR2 YYNGEE. Trimming pared 2 bases from V and 1 base from J, leaving 6 bases between. As DNA, the CDR3 is TGTGCCAGCAGCGTCCAGGGGAACACTGAAGCTTTCTTT. Residues: CASSVQGNTEAFF.